This TCR beta chain was recorded in a study of CD8 T cells in ankylosing spondylitis listed by TCRdb under 2017. Turning to the overall study: The study set out to find disease-linked TCR variants by profiling T cell receptor beta repertoires in ankylosing spondylitis patients and healthy donors. The full study cohort comprised 25 ankylosing spondylitis patients and over 95 healthy donors. Peripheral blood was sampled, and synovial fluid was also collected from ankylosing spondylitis patients. Study-wide conclusions, independent of this receptor: A CD8+ phenotype was shown by the disease-linked clones, which were found at relatively low frequencies in peripheral blood. Significant enrichment of the disease-linked clones was reported in matched synovial fluid samples from ankylosing spondylitis patients. Some TCR beta motif variants had previously been reported in synovial fluid and blood of reactive arthritis patients, which suggested common disease-initiation mechanisms. A TCR beta motif of several highly homologous amino acid variants appeared characteristic of blood from ankylosing spondylitis patients.

For sequencing, an Illumina HiSeq 2500 was employed. TCR beta libraries were prepared by quantitative 5'-RACE with molecular barcodes. The original methods were these. A new computational method based on a probabilistic model of VDJ rearrangement was used to identify disease-linked TCR variants. TCRdb reprocessed the public reads (quality trimming at Q25 with fastp, clone calling with MiXCR) and kept in-frame beta chains. Here each entry gathers all rows of one CDR3 protein and keeps the most common genes and DNA. In this record, the V and J calls reflect TCRdb's handling and not the investigators' own analysis. In this sample the table shows roughly 470,000 distinct CDR3 sequences, roughly 25% of which occur a single time. Jointly, the top ten make up 0.89% of the sample. CDR1 and CDR2 were assigned from the germline V gene as SGHVS and FNYEAQ. Taken from cysteine to phenylalanine, the CDR3 has 18 residues. Only the CDR3 DNA stays, 54 bases, in frame from base 1. V is cut back by 0 bases and J by 1 base, with 6 bases in the junction unmatched.

On this clonotype itself: No cognate antigen has been identified for it. Nothing much larger sits one base from this clone, and base qualities are not available.

This receptor was taken from a male donor with ankylosing spondylitis. The sequencing input was blood, either unsorted or a sorted T cell fraction (not recorded which). This sequence uses TRBV7-6 and TRBJ2-2; 9 central bases correspond to TRBD2. The CDR3 reads as follows: CASSLAGLAGQNTGELFF. The bases are TGTGCCAGCAGCTTAGCCGGGCTAGCGGGACAGAACACCGGGGAGCTGTTTTTT.